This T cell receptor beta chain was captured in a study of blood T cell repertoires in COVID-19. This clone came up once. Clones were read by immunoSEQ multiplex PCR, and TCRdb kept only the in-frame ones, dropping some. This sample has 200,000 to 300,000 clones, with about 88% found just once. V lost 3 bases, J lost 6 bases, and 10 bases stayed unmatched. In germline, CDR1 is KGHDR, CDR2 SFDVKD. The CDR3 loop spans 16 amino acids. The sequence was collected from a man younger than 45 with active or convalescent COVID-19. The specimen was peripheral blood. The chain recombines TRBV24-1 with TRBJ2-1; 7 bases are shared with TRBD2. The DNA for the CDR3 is TGTGCCACCAGTGATCCGCGGGAGACAGTTCCCAATGAGCAGTTCTTC. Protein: CATSDPRETVPNEQFF.